This note documents a single T cell receptor beta chain sequence. The V gene end was trimmed by 0 bases and the J gene end by 9 bases; junction bases not matched to a gene: 4. The CDR3 has 14 residues. Germline V gene data show CDR1 as MGHRA and CDR2 as YSYEKL. Using immunoSEQ multiplex PCR, the repertoire was profiled, and TCRdb retains in-frame clones only, with some absent. The sample carries approximately 99,000 clones, about 88% recorded once. The source of the sample is a study of blood T cell repertoires in COVID-19. In the study overall: The study drew acute and convalescent COVID-19 samples from the United States, Italy and Spain. Nucleic acid was either cDNA or gDNA, and it came from T cells, B-cell-depleted T cells, or PBMCs.

This TCR came from a human donor in a cohort sampled during active COVID-19. The chain employs TRBV4-1 and TRBJ2-1, with 8 bases that match TRBD2. Sample: peripheral blood. CDR3: CASSQDERESEQFF. The CDR3 nucleotides are TGCGCCAGCAGCCAAGACGAGCGGGAGAGTGAGCAGTTCTTC.